Detailed here is one TCR beta chain. Losses at the gene ends were 3 bases for V and 6 bases for J; bases not matched to a gene: 11. CDR1 SNHLY and CDR2 FYNNEI come from the germline V gene. The CDR3 totals 16 residues. The sample comes from a study of cytomegalovirus exposure and HLA in healthy donors. Profiling relied on immunoSEQ multiplex PCR, and the TCRdb table lists in-frame clones only, not all of them. The sample includes approximately 280,000 clones, around 89% of them seen just once. Sample: PBMCs. This clonotype originated in a young woman in good health and CMV-seronegative. V and J are TRBV2 and TRBJ1-5; 7 bases fit TRBD1. CDR3 residues: CASSDRAGGFGQPQHF. The DNA for the CDR3 is TGTGCCAGCAGTGATAGGGCAGGGGGATTTGGTCAGCCCCAGCATTTT.